These 9 T cell receptor beta chains originate from one sample sequenced in a study of blood T cell repertoires in COVID-19. Assay: immunoSEQ multiplex PCR; the TCRdb copy retains only in-frame clones and omits some. The table includes a few hundred thousand clones, around 80% detected once. Sequencing used peripheral blood. The receptors here all came from a man in his forties or fifties who had recovered from COVID-19.

The chain is built from TRBV19 and TRBJ1-5; D is unclear. This CDR3 is 17 amino acids long. V dropped 6 bases and J dropped 2 bases, with 20 bases sitting between them. Germline CDR1 LNHDA, CDR2 SQIVND (reference sequence). Here the CDR3 reads CASRSPAGSVGNQPQHF. CDR3 bases: TGTGCCAGTAGGAGCCCAGCGGGTTCGGTTGGCAATCAGCCCCAGCATTTT.

The gene calls are TRBV15 and TRBJ1-1; D is unresolved. V was trimmed by 7 bases and J by 4 bases, leaving 19 bases between them. The CDR3 spans 15 residues. Germline assignment: CDR1 LNHNV and CDR2 YYDKDF (reference sequence). CDR3 DNA: TGTGCCACCACCGACCCGGGGTTGGGTACCACTGAAGCTTTCTTT. Amino acids: CATTDPGLGTTEAFF.

To note about this clone: The DNA is left out, because the CDR3 cannot be placed on it with certainty; the CDR3 is given as TCRdb lists it. The V call is TRBV27, the J call TRBJ2-7; the table assigns TRBD2, which was not confirmed against the DNA. Germline lookup yields CDR1 MNHEY and CDR2 SMNVEV (reference sequence). The CDR3 spans 16 amino acids, including both terminal residues. The CDR3 sequence: CASSSSGGESLYEQYF.

V usage is TRBV10-1 and J usage is TRBJ2-1; maybe TRBD2 (5 bases). Germline V gene lookup returns CDR1 WNHNN and CDR2 SYGVQD (reference sequence). The ends were cut back, 4 bases at V and 0 bases at J, with 13 bases in the middle. The CDR3 is made up of 16 amino acids. CDR3 sequence: CASSVIPGSSYNEQFF. The CDR3 DNA sequence: TGCGCCAGCAGTGTTATACCGGGGAGCTCCTACAATGAGCAGTTCTTC.

The chain employs TRBV19 and TRBJ2-7, with D possibly being TRBD1 (5 bases). The CDR3 has 13 amino acids. Deletions cut 5 bases from V and 2 bases from J, with 10 bases between. Germline V CDR1 and CDR2: LNHDA, SQIVND (reference sequence). The CDR3 sequence: CASSSAGTYEQYF. CDR3 in DNA: TGTGCCAGTAGTTCGGCAGGGACCTACGAGCAGTACTTC.

This sequence joins TRBV19 and TRBJ2-2, with 9 bases identical to TRBD1. Germline V gene data show CDR1 as LNHDA and CDR2 as SQIVND (reference sequence). This CDR3 has 15 amino acids. V trimming: 5 bases; J trimming: 7 bases; junction bases outside the gene matches: 8. The CDR3 protein is CASSPYRGQSGELFF. The CDR3 nucleotides read TGTGCCAGTAGTCCTTACAGGGGGCAGAGCGGGGAGCTGTTTTTT.

Turning to this clone: The sample carries other DNA sequences with the same CDR3. The gene calls are TRBV30 and TRBJ1-5; 8 bases map to TRBD1. This CDR3 spans 13 amino acids. Germline lookup yields CDR1 GTSNPN and CDR2 SVGIG (reference sequence). V lost 3 bases to trimming and J lost 5 bases; unmatched junction nucleotides: 3. The CDR3 loop reads CAWSGQGYQPQHF. In nucleotides, the CDR3 is TGTGCCTGGAGCGGACAGGGATATCAGCCCCAGCATTTT.

The rearrangement uses TRBV6-4 and TRBJ1-2; TRBD1 agrees at 8 bases. The germline CDR1 and CDR2 sequences are MRHNA and SNTAGT. The CDR3 is 15 residues long. V lost 6 bases, J lost 4 bases, and 10 bases stayed unmatched. CDR3 nucleotides: TGTGCCAGCAGCCCAGAGACAGGGGCCGGCTATGGCTACACCTTC. This gives the protein CASSPETGAGYGYTF.

This chain joins TRBV5-1 and TRBJ1-2, with TRBD1 matching 8 bases. Trimming took 1 base from V and 2 from J; bases not matched to a gene: 10. CDR1 and CDR2 from the germline V gene are SGHRS and YFSETQ. This CDR3 has 17 residues. The CDR3 here is CASSLTSQDRENYGYTF. The CDR3 coding sequence is TGCGCCAGCAGCTTGACGTCACAGGACAGGGAGAACTATGGCTACACCTTC. The variable domain in full, completed from reference TRBV5-1 and TRBJ1-2, reads KAGVTQTPRYLIKTRGQQVTLSCSPISGHRSVSWYQQTPGQGLQFLFEYFSETQRNKGNFPGRFSGRQFSNSRSEMNVSTLELGDSALYLCASSLTSQDRENYGYTFGSGTRLTVV.